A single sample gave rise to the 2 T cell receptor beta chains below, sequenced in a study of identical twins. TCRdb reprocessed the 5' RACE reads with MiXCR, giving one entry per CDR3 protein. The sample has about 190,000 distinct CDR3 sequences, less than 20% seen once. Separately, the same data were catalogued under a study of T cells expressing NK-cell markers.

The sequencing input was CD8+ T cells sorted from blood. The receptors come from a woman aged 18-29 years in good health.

CDR3 coding DNA: TGTGCCAGCAGTCCCGGTTGGGAGCAGTACTTC. Its translation is CASSPGWEQYF. This chain connects TRBV6-6 to TRBJ2-7, with D unclear. Trimming removed 5 bases from V and 7 bases from J, with 9 bases in between. The CDR3 is made up of 11 amino acids. Per the germline V gene, CDR1 is MNHNY and CDR2 is SVGAGI (reference sequence).

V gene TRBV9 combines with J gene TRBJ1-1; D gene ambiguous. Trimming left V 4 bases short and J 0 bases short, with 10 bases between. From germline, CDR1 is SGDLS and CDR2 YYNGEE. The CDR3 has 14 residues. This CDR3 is CASSPNGVNTEAFF. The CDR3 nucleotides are TGTGCCAGCAGCCCAAACGGTGTGAACACTGAAGCTTTCTTT.